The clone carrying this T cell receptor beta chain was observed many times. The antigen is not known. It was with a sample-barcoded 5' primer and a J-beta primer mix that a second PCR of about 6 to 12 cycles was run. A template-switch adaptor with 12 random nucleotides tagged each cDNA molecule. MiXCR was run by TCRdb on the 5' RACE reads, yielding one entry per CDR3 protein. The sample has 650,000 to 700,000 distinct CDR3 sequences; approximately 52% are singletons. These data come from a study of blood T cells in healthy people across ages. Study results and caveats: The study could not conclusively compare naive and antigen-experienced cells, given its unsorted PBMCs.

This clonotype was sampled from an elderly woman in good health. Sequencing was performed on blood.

The CDR3 DNA is TGCAGCGTTGAAGGGGGCCAGAGAAACTACAATGAGCAGTTCTTC. It translates to CSVEGGQRNYNEQFF. This chain joins TRBV29-1 and TRBJ2-1; D might be TRBD1 (5 bases). The CDR3 totals 15 residues. The germline gives CDR1 SQVTM, CDR2 ANQGSEA. Trimming removed 1 base from V and 3 bases from J, with 13 bases in between.